The T cell receptor beta chain under discussion was sequenced for a study of T-cell reconstitution after alpha-beta-depleted transplantation in children. Germline V gives CDR1 DFQATT, CDR2 SNEGSKA (reference sequence). Trimming took 3 bases from V and 3 from J; bases not matched to a gene: 7. The CDR3 has 14 amino acids. Study-level points and caveats: Where some patients showed high TCRbeta diversity at day 60, it came from recipient T cells and thymic progenitors that had survived. Where alpha-beta T cells came from about two months after transplant was reportedly several hundred expanded graft clones. Most T-cell counts and diversity one year after the transplant came from T cells that were newly produced.

Construction of the TCRbeta library involved unique molecular identifiers. TCRdb re-derived calls from the PCR reads in MiXCR, one entry per CDR3 protein. This sample has about 290,000 distinct CDR3 sequences, with almost 8% found just once. In its sample, this clonotype was seen many times. Antigen: not known. The receptor was isolated from a female patient aged 2 to 10 who had a stem cell transplant for Fanconi anemia, so the T cells may come from the graft donor. J is TRBJ2-7 and V is TRBV20-1, with 8 bases lining up with TRBD1. The input for sequencing was peripheral blood, taken 360 days after TCRalphabeta/CD19-depleted stem cell transplant. CDR3 coding DNA: TGCAGTGCTAGTGAGACAGGGGCAGGCTACGAGCAGTACTTC. Translation: CSASETGAGYEQYF.